The rows below give T cell receptor beta chains drawn from one sample of a study of a mutant IDH1 vaccine in newly diagnosed glioma. The repertoire was sequenced with immunoSEQ multiplex PCR; TCRdb's copy has only in-frame clones and lacks some. Of about 70,000 clones listed, around 88% are singletons. Specimen: peripheral blood mononuclear cells (PBMCs), collected from a glioma patient treated with radiotherapy, temozolomide or both. These receptor sequences come from a woman between 18 and 30 years old with glioma. Some clones in this sample may be carry-over from other donors' samples. CDR3s include the opening cysteine and the closing phenylalanine or tryptophan. D genes are given only for firm matches. The listing skips clone size in some rows; elsewhere it reads once, few, many or a size class.

J gene: TRBJ2-6
D gene: .
clone size: .
V gene: TRBV5-1
CDR3 DNA: TGCGCCAGCACGACGGGGGCGCGAACTGGGGCCAACGTCCTGACTTTC
CDR3 protein: CASTTGARTGANVLTF

J gene: TRBJ2-2
D gene: TRBD2
clone size: .
V gene: TRBV7-2
CDR3 DNA: TGTGCCAGCAGCCACCGCCAGGCGGGGGGGCCTTTCGGGGAGCTGTTTTTT
CDR3 protein: CASSHRQAGGPFGELFF

J gene: TRBJ2-5
D gene: .
clone size: .
V gene: TRBV2
CDR3 DNA: TGTGCCAGCAGTGAGTATGACAAACAAGAGACCCAGTACTTC
CDR3 protein: CASSEYDKQETQYF

J gene: TRBJ2-7
D gene: .
clone size: .
V gene: TRBV28
CDR3 DNA: TGTGCCAGCAGTCCGACTAGCTACGAGCAGTACTTC
CDR3 protein: CASSPTSYEQYF

J gene: TRBJ2-7
D gene: .
clone size: .
V gene: TRBV6-5
CDR3 DNA: TGTGCCAGCAGTTCCACGACAAGGCGCTCCTACGAGCAGTACTTC
CDR3 protein: CASSSTTRRSYEQYF

J gene: TRBJ1-1
D gene: .
clone size: .
V gene: TRBV6-5
CDR3 DNA: TGTGCCAGCAGTTGGGGGGAAGACACTGAAGCTTTCTTT
CDR3 protein: CASSWGEDTEAFF

J gene: TRBJ1-6
D gene: .
clone size: .
V gene: TRBV5-1
CDR3 DNA: TGCGCCAGCAGGGACCTAAGTGGCTCGAGGGACAATTCACCCCTCCACTTT
CDR3 protein: CASRDLSGSRDNSPLHF

J gene: TRBJ2-7
D gene: .
clone size: once
V gene: TRBV11-2
CDR3 DNA: TGTGCCAGCAGCTTAGATTGGATTAGAGACCCCTACGAGCAGTACTTC
CDR3 protein: CASSLDWIRDPYEQYF

J gene: TRBJ2-4
D gene: .
clone size: .
V gene: TRBV2
CDR3 DNA: TGTGCCAGCAGTGAAACTCTACTAGAGAACATTCAGTACTTC
CDR3 protein: CASSETLLENIQYF

J gene: TRBJ2-5
D gene: .
clone size: .
V gene: TRBV5-1
CDR3 DNA: TGCGCCAGCAGCGCCCAGTGGGAGCAAGAGACCCAGTACTTC
CDR3 protein: CASSAQWEQETQYF

J gene: TRBJ2-7
D gene: .
clone size: .
V gene: TRBV6-1
CDR3 DNA: TGTGCCAGCAGTGAAGCGTTTACACCGGCGCTTCCCTACGAGCAGTACTTC
CDR3 protein: CASSEAFTPALPYEQYF

J gene: TRBJ1-5
D gene: .
clone size: .
V gene: TRBV18
CDR3 DNA: TGTGCCAGCTCCCTTCAGGGGATCAATCAGCCCCAGCATTTT
CDR3 protein: CASSLQGINQPQHF

J gene: TRBJ2-1
D gene: .
clone size: few
V gene: TRBV9
CDR3 DNA: TGTGCCAGCAGCGTATGGGACAATGAGCAGTTCTTC
CDR3 protein: CASSVWDNEQFF

J gene: TRBJ2-5
D gene: .
clone size: .
V gene: TRBV19
CDR3 DNA: TGTGCCAGTAGTATAGGGGGGACGGGTGGGACCCAGTACTTC
CDR3 protein: CASSIGGTGGTQYF

J gene: TRBJ2-6
D gene: .
clone size: .
V gene: TRBV9
CDR3 DNA: TGTGCCAGCAGCGTAGCACTTGGGGCCAACGTCCTGACTTTC
CDR3 protein: CASSVALGANVLTF

J gene: TRBJ1-2
D gene: TRBD1
clone size: .
V gene: TRBV27
CDR3 DNA: TGTGCCAGCAGTTCGAAAGGGACAGGAAGAATTCCCCGCTATGGCTACACCTTC
CDR3 protein: CASSSKGTGRIPRYGYTF

J gene: TRBJ2-1
D gene: .
clone size: .
V gene: TRBV5-4
CDR3 DNA: TGTGCCAGCAGCTTGGGCCAGGGGGAGGGAAATGAGCAGTTCTTC
CDR3 protein: CASSLGQGEGNEQFF

J gene: TRBJ1-1
D gene: .
clone size: .
V gene: TRBV6-5
CDR3 DNA: TGTGCCAGCAGTTACTCGGCCAGAGCCACTGAAGCTTTCTTT
CDR3 protein: CASSYSARATEAFF

J gene: TRBJ1-1
D gene: TRBD1
clone size: .
V gene: TRBV7-6
CDR3 DNA: TGTGCCAGCAGTCGACAGGGGAACACTGAAGCTTTCTTT
CDR3 protein: CASSRQGNTEAFF

J gene: TRBJ2-7
D gene: TRBD1
clone size: once
V gene: TRBV10-3
CDR3 DNA: TGTGCCATTGCCGGGACAGGGGAATACGAGCAGTACTTC
CDR3 protein: CAIAGTGEYEQYF

J gene: TRBJ1-5
D gene: TRBD1
clone size: .
V gene: TRBV7-9
CDR3 DNA: TGTGCCAGCAGCCCCGGGGCAGGGGGATTACTTTATAGCAATCAGCCCCAGCATTTT
CDR3 protein: CASSPGAGGLLYSNQPQHF

J gene: TRBJ1-6
D gene: .
clone size: .
V gene: TRBV2
CDR3 DNA: TGTGCCAGCAGCGACTGGAATTCACCCCTCCACTTT
CDR3 protein: CASSDWNSPLHF

J gene: TRBJ1-3
D gene: .
clone size: .
V gene: TRBV5-1
CDR3 DNA: TGCGCCAGCAGCTTGGGGGGTTTGGCTGGAAACACCATATATTTT
CDR3 protein: CASSLGGLAGNTIYF

J gene: TRBJ1-4
D gene: TRBD1
clone size: .
V gene: TRBV9
CDR3 DNA: TGTGCCAGCAGCGAGCAGGGTGCCGGGGACAGGTCTGAAAAACTGTTTTTT
CDR3 protein: CASSEQGAGDRSEKLFF

J gene: TRBJ2-7
D gene: TRBD1
clone size: .
V gene: TRBV4-3
CDR3 DNA: TGCGCCAGCAGCCAAGGGGGGACAGGGGTCTACGAGCAGTACTTC
CDR3 protein: CASSQGGTGVYEQYF

J gene: TRBJ1-4
D gene: .
clone size: .
V gene: TRBV7-2
CDR3 DNA: TGTGCCAGCAGCTTCATAGCGTCGAATGAAAAACTGTTTTTT
CDR3 protein: CASSFIASNEKLFF

J gene: TRBJ2-6
D gene: .
clone size: once
V gene: TRBV19
CDR3 DNA: TGTGCCAGTAGTACACGCGTATCTGGGGCCAACGTCCTGACTTTC
CDR3 protein: CASSTRVSGANVLTF

J gene: TRBJ2-2
D gene: TRBD2
clone size: .
V gene: TRBV5-1
CDR3 DNA: TGCGCCAGCAGTCAATTCGGGACGGGAGGGAACCCCGGGGAGCTGTTTTTT
CDR3 protein: CASSQFGTGGNPGELFF

J gene: TRBJ1-4
D gene: .
clone size: .
V gene: TRBV19
CDR3 DNA: TGTGCCAGTAGCATCACCCTAACTAATGAAAAACTGTTTTTT
CDR3 protein: CASSITLTNEKLFF

J gene: TRBJ2-2
D gene: .
clone size: .
V gene: TRBV5-1
CDR3 DNA: TGCGCCAGCAGCTTGGCGGGAGTGGGAACCGGGGAGCTGTTTTTT
CDR3 protein: CASSLAGVGTGELFF

J gene: TRBJ2-2
D gene: .
clone size: .
V gene: TRBV7-9
CDR3 DNA: TGTGCCAGCAGCCCTATTGGGTCCGGGGAGCTGTTTTTT
CDR3 protein: CASSPIGSGELFF

J gene: TRBJ2-7
D gene: TRBD2
clone size: .
V gene: TRBV30
CDR3 DNA: TGTGCCTGTTCTAGCGGGGCTCCGATCTTCTACGAGCAGTACTTC
CDR3 protein: CACSSGAPIFYEQYF

J gene: TRBJ1-5
D gene: .
clone size: large
V gene: TRBV6-1
CDR3 DNA: TGTGCCAGCACCGGGGGTACCAGCCGGCAGCCCCAGCATTTT
CDR3 protein: CASTGGTSRQPQHF

J gene: TRBJ2-6
D gene: .
clone size: .
V gene: TRBV7-9
CDR3 DNA: TGTGCCAGCACCCTGTCGGGGGGGGCCAACGTCCTGACTTTC
CDR3 protein: CASTLSGGANVLTF

J gene: TRBJ1-1
D gene: .
clone size: few
V gene: TRBV5-1
CDR3 DNA: TGCGCCAGCACCCGTGGGGACACTGAAGCTTTCTTT
CDR3 protein: CASTRGDTEAFF

J gene: TRBJ1-2
D gene: .
clone size: .
V gene: TRBV5-1
CDR3 DNA: TGCGCCAGCAGCCCGCATGGGGGCAACTATGGCTACACCTTC
CDR3 protein: CASSPHGGNYGYTF

J gene: TRBJ1-4
D gene: .
clone size: few
V gene: TRBV30
CDR3 DNA: TGTGCCTGGAGCGGCATACGCCCCGGAGAAACACTGTTTTTT
CDR3 protein: CAWSGIRPGETLFF

J gene: TRBJ2-2
D gene: .
clone size: .
V gene: TRBV28
CDR3 DNA: TGTGCCAGCAACCCCTCCGGTGGCTACCAACTAGCCGGCGCCGGGGAGCTGTTTTTT
CDR3 protein: CASNPSGGYQLAGAGELFF

J gene: TRBJ1-3
D gene: .
clone size: .
V gene: TRBV7-2
CDR3 DNA: TGTGCCAGCAGCTTTGGTATCAGGGGCTCTGGAAACACCATATATTTT
CDR3 protein: CASSFGIRGSGNTIYF

J gene: TRBJ1-4
D gene: .
clone size: .
V gene: TRBV9
CDR3 DNA: TGTGCCAGCAGCGCCTCTCGTAGCTCAACTAATGAAAAACTGTTTTTT
CDR3 protein: CASSASRSSTNEKLFF

J gene: TRBJ1-2
D gene: .
clone size: .
V gene: TRBV9
CDR3 DNA: TGTGCCAGCAGCGTAGGGGGAGGGGGACCCCATGGCTACACCTTC
CDR3 protein: CASSVGGGGPHGYTF

J gene: TRBJ2-3
D gene: .
clone size: .
V gene: TRBV2
CDR3 DNA: TGTGCCAGCAGGGGGCAGGTGGATACGCAGTATTTT
CDR3 protein: CASRGQVDTQYF

J gene: TRBJ1-1
D gene: .
clone size: .
V gene: TRBV2
CDR3 DNA: TGTGCCAGCAGTGGGGGCACTAAGGGGTCCACTGAAGCTTTCTTT
CDR3 protein: CASSGGTKGSTEAFF

J gene: TRBJ1-1
D gene: .
clone size: .
V gene: TRBV19
CDR3 DNA: TGTGCCTCAGAGATCAGGGGAACTGAAGCTTTCTTT
CDR3 protein: CASEIRGTEAFF

J gene: TRBJ2-2
D gene: .
clone size: .
V gene: TRBV9
CDR3 DNA: TGTGCCAGCAGCGATCCGGCCGGGGAGCTGTTTTTT
CDR3 protein: CASSDPAGELFF

J gene: TRBJ2-2
D gene: .
clone size: .
V gene: TRBV19
CDR3 DNA: TGTGCCAGTGAGAGGAACACCGGGGAGCTGTTTTTT
CDR3 protein: CASERNTGELFF

J gene: TRBJ2-2
D gene: TRBD2
clone size: .
V gene: TRBV29-1
CDR3 DNA: TGCAGCGGCGGGGGGAACACCGGGGAGCTGTTTTTT
CDR3 protein: CSGGGNTGELFF

J gene: TRBJ2-1
D gene: .
clone size: .
V gene: TRBV7-9
CDR3 DNA: TGTGCCAGCAGCTTAGCTACTAACAATGAGCAGTTCTTC
CDR3 protein: CASSLATNNEQFF

J gene: TRBJ1-1
D gene: .
clone size: few
V gene: TRBV5-1
CDR3 DNA: TGCGCCAGCGGGGTCGGGGTGAACACTGAAGCTTTCTTT
CDR3 protein: CASGVGVNTEAFF

J gene: TRBJ2-7
D gene: .
clone size: .
V gene: TRBV7-9
CDR3 DNA: TGTGCCAGCAGCTCACGGGCCGGGGAGCAGTACTTC
CDR3 protein: CASSSRAGEQYF

J gene: TRBJ2-7
D gene: TRBD1
clone size: .
V gene: TRBV28
CDR3 DNA: TGTGCCAGCAGTTCGACGGGACAGGGAGCCAACGAGCAGTACTTC
CDR3 protein: CASSSTGQGANEQYF

J gene: TRBJ2-1
D gene: TRBD2
clone size: once
V gene: TRBV30
CDR3 DNA: TGTGCCTGGAGTGTGGGTAGCGGGGCCCTCAATGAGCAGTTCTTC
CDR3 protein: CAWSVGSGALNEQFF

J gene: TRBJ1-3
D gene: .
clone size: .
V gene: TRBV11-2
CDR3 DNA: TGTGCCAGCAGCGCCCGGACGACTCGGGGGAAATTCCACACCATATATTTT
CDR3 protein: CASSARTTRGKFHTIYF

J gene: TRBJ1-4
D gene: .
clone size: .
V gene: TRBV25-1
CDR3 DNA: TGTGCCAGCAGGGAAGAGGCCCCCCTGGGTGAAAAACTGTTTTTT
CDR3 protein: CASREEAPLGEKLFF

J gene: TRBJ2-7
D gene: TRBD1
clone size: .
V gene: TRBV6-5
CDR3 DNA: TGTGCCAGCAGGGCCTCACAGGGGGCCCGCTACGAGCAGTACTTC
CDR3 protein: CASRASQGARYEQYF